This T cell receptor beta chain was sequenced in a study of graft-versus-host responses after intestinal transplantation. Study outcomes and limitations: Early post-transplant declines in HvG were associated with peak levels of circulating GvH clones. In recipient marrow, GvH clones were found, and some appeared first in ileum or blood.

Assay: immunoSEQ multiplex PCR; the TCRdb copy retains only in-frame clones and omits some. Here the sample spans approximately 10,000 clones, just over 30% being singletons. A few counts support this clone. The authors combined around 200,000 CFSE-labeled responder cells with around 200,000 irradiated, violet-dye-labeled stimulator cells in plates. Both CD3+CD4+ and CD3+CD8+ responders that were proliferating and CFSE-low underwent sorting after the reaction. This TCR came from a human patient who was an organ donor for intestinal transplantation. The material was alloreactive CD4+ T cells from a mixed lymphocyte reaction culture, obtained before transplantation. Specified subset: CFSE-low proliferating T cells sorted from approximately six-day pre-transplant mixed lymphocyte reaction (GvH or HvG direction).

The CDR3 sequence: CASSPYAGYPYEQYF. The CDR3 DNA reads TGTGCCAGCAGCCCGTACGCCGGTTATCCCTACGAGCAGTACTTC. This sequence joins TRBV27 and TRBJ2-7; D is uncertain. V dropped 6 bases and J dropped 2 bases, with 17 bases sitting between them. The CDR3 length is 15 residues. Germline V CDR1 and CDR2: MNHEY, SMNVEV (reference sequence).